This T cell receptor (beta chain) emerged from a study of cytomegalovirus exposure and HLA in healthy donors. Turning to the study itself: Genotyping showed around 80% of approximately 430 donors falling in the Caucasian-associated ancestry cluster.

Details on this clone: The antigen remains undetermined.

General study results and limits: A prior analysis recorded that most TCR beta V segments were productive about 90% or about 30% of the time. A later analysis found that most CMV-associated TCR beta chains appeared HLA-restricted.

Trimming left V 3 bases short and J 4 bases short, with 12 bases between. Per the germline V gene, CDR1 is SGHRS and CDR2 is YFSETQ. CDR3 length: 14 residues. With 60 Vbeta and 13 Jbeta primers, the PCR was carried out. Sequencing was performed with immunoSEQ multiplex PCR; in TCRdb, only in-frame clones are kept and a portion is missing. The sample holds under 90,000 clones, approximately 67% seen once. The sequence was obtained from a man aged 40-49 years in good health and CMV-seropositive. The sequenced sample consisted of PBMCs. V is TRBV5-1 and J is TRBJ2-3; no clear D. CDR3 coding DNA: TGCGCCAGCAGCTCGGCAGGTAACGCAGATACGCAGTATTTT. As protein: CASSSAGNADTQYF.